Below, 32 T cell receptor beta chains from the same sample are listed, as sequenced in a study of metastatic and nonmetastatic thyroid tumors. Each patient went into thyroid surgery without having received any treatment. TCRdb reanalyzed the PCR reads via MiXCR. The sample lists around 22,000 clones, approximately 24% seen once, with 6% to 9.5% in the top ten. Material for sequencing was blood. The receptors stem from a female donor with papillary thyroid cancer or a benign thyroid nodule (not recorded which). Some clones in this sample may be carry-over from other donors' samples.

A few counts support this clone. This sequence joins TRBV2 and TRBJ2-7; 8 nucleotides align to TRBD1. This CDR3 is built from 13 residues. CDR1 SNHLY and CDR2 FYNNEI come from the germline V gene. V shed 5 bases, J shed 7 bases, and the junction held 7 bases outside the gene matches. In DNA, the CDR3 is TGTGCCAGCAGTACCCAGGGGGCTGGAGAGCAGTACTTC. Protein: CASSTQGAGEQYF.

This clone was detected ten times or more. The chain couples TRBV18 to TRBJ2-7; D gene ambiguous. V gave up 3 bases and J gave up 6 bases, with 9 bases separating them. The CDR3 length is 12 residues. Germline V lookup: CDR1 KGHSH, CDR2 LQKENI. This CDR3 is CASSPNFGEQYF. The CDR3 nucleotides read TGTGCCAGCTCACCTAACTTCGGCGAGCAGTACTTC.

The rearrangement links TRBV6-1 to TRBJ1-2, with TRBD1 matching 9 bases. Germline CDR1 is MNHNS and CDR2 is SASEGT. The CDR3 is 16 residues long. V lost 7 bases and J lost 2; bases outside the gene matches: 11. The DNA of the CDR3 is TGTGCCAGCAATCATCGGACAGGGGAGGGCAACTATGGCTACACCTTC. Amino acid sequence: CASNHRTGEGNYGYTF.

V usage is TRBV20-1 and J usage is TRBJ2-3; D ambiguous. V was cut by 8 bases and J by 2 bases, with 17 bases left in between. The germline gives CDR1 DFQATT, CDR2 SNEGSKA (reference sequence). The CDR3 is 14 amino acids. CDR3 region: CSPREVPLTDTQYF. The CDR3 DNA is TGCAGTCCAAGGGAAGTTCCCCTCACAGATACGCAGTATTTT.

This clone was picked up many times. The J gene is TRBJ1-2, the V gene TRBV10-3; D gene unclear. V lost 3 bases and J 8 bases, leaving 16 bases between the germline ends. The CDR3 sequence is 14 residues long. Germline assignment: CDR1 ENHRY and CDR2 SYGVKD. CDR3 loop: CAISDPSTPPGYTF. The CDR3 coding sequence is TGTGCCATCAGTGATCCGTCGACACCCCCGGGCTACACCTTC.

In regard to this clone: Other nucleotide sequences in the sample specify the same CDR3. The gene calls are TRBV20-1 and TRBJ1-2; D ambiguous. Trimming left V 6 bases short and J 8 bases short, with 19 bases between. Germline CDR1 and CDR2: DFQATT and SNEGSKA (reference sequence). The CDR3 runs to 13 residues. Here the CDR3 reads CSARRPSEDGYTF. CDR3 nucleotides: TGCAGTGCACGTCGGCCTTCCGAGGACGGCTACACCTTC.

Remarks on this clone: The germline gene is not matched at one end of the junction; a read error may be the cause. Other nucleotide sequences in the sample specify the same CDR3. Here the CDR3 reads CASSLGDYSTNVLTF. The CDR3 DNA reads as TGCGCCAGCAGCTTGGGTGACTACAGCACAAACGTCCTGACTTTT. V is TRBV5-1 and J is TRBJ2-6; a weak D match, TRBD2 (5 bases). The length of the CDR3 is 15 residues. The V gene's germline CDR1 is SGHRS and CDR2 YFSETQ.

This clone was recorded at least ten times. The rearrangement uses TRBV3-1 and TRBJ2-7; TRBD2 matches at 7 bases. After removal of 3 bases from V and 5 bases from J, the junction contained 13 bases not matched to a gene. This CDR3 is 16 amino acids long. CDR1 and CDR2 from the germline V gene are LGHDT and YNNKEL (reference sequence). The CDR3 region is CASSHDIGGSRNEQYF. CDR3 in DNA: TGTGCCAGCAGCCACGATATAGGCGGGAGTCGCAACGAGCAGTACTTC.

The gene calls are TRBV6-5 and TRBJ2-7; 7 nucleotides match TRBD1. This CDR3 comprises 15 residues. Germline V gene data show CDR1 as MNHEY and CDR2 as SVGAGI. The junction had 11 bases not matched to a gene; V was cut back by 3 bases and J by 6 bases. CDR3 loop: CASSYRYTGAVEQYF. The DNA for the CDR3 is TGTGCCAGCAGTTATCGCTATACAGGGGCTGTCGAGCAGTACTTC.

This clone has at least ten counts. The V and J genes are TRBV9 and TRBJ1-1; D ambiguous. V was trimmed by 0 bases and J by 6 bases, leaving 9 bases between them. This CDR3 comprises 13 residues. Germline lookup yields CDR1 SGDLS and CDR2 YYNGEE. The CDR3 bases are TGTGCCAGCAGCGTAGAAGGCACCTCTGAAGCTTTCTTT. Protein product: CASSVEGTSEAFF. Full variable domain (remainder filled in from reference TRBV9 and TRBJ1-1): DSGVTQTPKHLITATGQRVTLRCSPRSGDLSVYWYQQSLDQGLQFLIQYYNGEERAKGNILERFSAQQFPDLHSELNLSSLELGDSALYFCASSVEGTSEAFFGQGTRLTVV.

In its sample, this clone was seen many times. The J gene is TRBJ1-4, the V gene TRBV7-6; possible D gene TRBD1, 5 bases. The germline V gene encodes CDR1 SGHVS and CDR2 FNYEAQ. This CDR3 has 16 amino acids. The V gene lost 2 bases and the J gene lost 11 bases, with 21 bases spanning the gap. The CDR3 coding sequence is TGTGCCAGCAGCTTACGCGCCCCGGGAGGGGAAGGCAAACTGTTTTTT. It encodes CASSLRAPGGEGKLFF.

This chain connects TRBV6-4 to TRBJ1-2, with D possibly being TRBD1 (5 bases). The CDR3 length is 15 residues. V was cut by 6 bases and J by 7 bases, with 21 bases left in between. Germline CDR1 MRHNA, CDR2 SNTAGT. This chain's CDR3 is CASSQDSGGDGGYTF. In DNA form, the CDR3 reads TGTGCCAGCAGCCAAGACAGTGGGGGGGACGGTGGCTACACCTTC.

This clone has at least ten counts. J is TRBJ2-7 and V is TRBV3-1; 11 nucleotides agree with TRBD1. There are 16 residues in the CDR3. The germline V gene has CDR1 LGHDT and CDR2 YNNKEL (reference sequence). Germline trimming cut 4 bases from V and 2 bases from J; bases unmatched to any gene: 7. The CDR3, as DNA: TGTGCCAGCAGCCCAAGCCGGGACAGGGGGACCTACGAGCAGTACTTC. This encodes CASSPSRDRGTYEQYF.

At least ten counts were recorded for this clone. The V gene is TRBV5-1, the J gene TRBJ1-4; possibly TRBD1 for D (5 bases). CDR3 length: 17 amino acids. The ends were cut back, 0 bases at V and 3 bases at J, with 15 bases in the middle. The germline V gene encodes CDR1 SGHRS and CDR2 YFSETQ. CDR3 sequence reads: CASSLDSGTVPNEKLFF. The CDR3 DNA reads as TGCGCCAGCAGCTTGGACTCGGGGACGGTGCCTAATGAAAAACTGTTTTTT.

This clone has just a few counts. V and J are TRBV28 and TRBJ1-1; D is perhaps TRBD1 (5 bases). From germline, CDR1 is MDHEN and CDR2 SYDVKM. Deletions cut 7 bases from V and 8 bases from J, with 8 bases between. The CDR3 totals 10 residues. CDR3 coding DNA: TGTGCCAGCATCGACAGCGAAGCTTTCTTT. It encodes CASIDSEAFF.

This clone was observed many times. The chain couples TRBV5-4 to TRBJ1-6; TRBD1 aligns across 8 bases. This CDR3 contains 16 residues. CDR1 and CDR2 (germline): SGHNT, YYREEE (reference sequence). V lost 1 base to trimming and J lost 5 bases; unmatched junction nucleotides: 5. The CDR3 is CASSLPGQGDNSPLHF. In DNA, the CDR3 is TGTGCCAGCAGCTTGCCAGGACAGGGTGATAATTCACCCCTCCACTTT. The whole variable domain, remainder taken from reference TRBV5-4 and TRBJ1-6, is ETGVTQSPTHLIKTRGQQVTLRCSSQSGHNTVSWYQQALGQGPQFIFQYYREEENGRGNFPPRFSGLQFPNYSSELNVNALELDDSALYLCASSLPGQGDNSPLHFGNGTRLTVT.

In its sample, this clone was seen many times. The chain joins TRBV15 to TRBJ1-1, with a tentative D call TRBD1 (6 bases). The CDR3 loop spans 14 amino acids. V was shortened by 1 base and J by 4 bases, with 10 bases between the two germline ends. Germline CDR1 reads LNHNV; CDR2 reads YYDKDF (reference sequence). CDR3 sequence (DNA): TGTGCCACCAGCAGAGTTAGGGGGGGCACTGAAGCTTTCTTT. Its translation: CATSRVRGGTEAFF.

The chain employs TRBV27 and TRBJ2-1, with D perhaps matching TRBD2 (6 bases). The CDR3 has 17 residues. V was trimmed by 5 bases and J by 7 bases, leaving 24 bases between them. Germline CDR1 reads MNHEY; CDR2 reads SMNVEV (reference sequence). The CDR3 nucleotides read TGTGCCAGCAGTAGCCCGGGGGTGCGGGGACTGCGGAATGAGCAGTTCTTC. Translated, it gives CASSSPGVRGLRNEQFF.

The chain recombines TRBV20-1 with TRBJ2-2, with D possibly matching TRBD2 (5 bases). The germline CDR1 and CDR2 sequences are DFQATT and SNEGSKA (reference sequence). V dropped 3 bases and J dropped 0 bases, with 8 bases sitting between them. The CDR3 is 14 amino acids. The CDR3 nucleotides are TGCAGTGCTAGTGGACTCGCGAACACCGGGGAGCTGTTTTTT. Encoded protein: CSASGLANTGELFF.

This sequence joins TRBV5-1 and TRBJ1-2; 9 bases line up with TRBD1. V dropped 4 bases and J dropped 7; count of bases not matched to a gene: 5. CDR3 length equals 13 residues. CDR1 SGHRS and CDR2 YFSETQ come from the germline V gene. The CDR3 is CASSRDRAGGYTF. Here the CDR3 DNA reads TGCGCCAGCAGCAGGGACAGGGCGGGTGGCTACACCTTC.

This clone showed up just a few times. The chain uses TRBV12-3 or TRBV12-4 and TRBJ1-3, with 9 nucleotides matching TRBD1. The CDR3 sequence is 14 residues long. V shed 6 bases, J shed 4 bases, and the junction held 4 bases outside the gene matches. The CDR3 is CASRRDREGNTIYF. CDR3 in DNA: TGTGCCAGCAGGCGGGACAGGGAGGGAAACACCATATATTTT.

This clone was seen a few times. The chain joins TRBV19 to TRBJ1-1; D perhaps matches TRBD1 (6 bases). V gave up 6 bases and J gave up 1 base, with 9 bases separating them. Germline assignment: CDR1 LNHDA and CDR2 SQIVND (reference sequence). This CDR3 has 13 residues. This CDR3 reads CASSQQGNTEAFF. Written as DNA, the CDR3 is TGTGCCAGTAGCCAACAGGGGAACACTGAAGCTTTCTTT.

The genes are TRBV30 and TRBJ1-2, with 10 bases fitting TRBD1. Germline trimming cut 1 base from V and 8 bases from J; bases unmatched to any gene: 10. Germline loops: CDR1 GTSNPN, CDR2 SVGIG (reference sequence). The CDR3 has 15 amino acids. The CDR3 nucleotides read TGTGCCTGGAGTGCCCTCTCCGGGACAGGGGTCGGCTACACCTTC. This encodes CAWSALSGTGVGYTF.

This clone was seen repeatedly, ten times or more. This rearrangement joins TRBV9 to TRBJ2-7, with 8 bases lining up with TRBD1. V lost 4 bases, J lost 2 bases, and 8 bases stayed unmatched. Germline lookup yields CDR1 SGDLS and CDR2 YYNGEE. The CDR3 runs 15 residues. The CDR3 is CASSLRTGTAYEQYF. Written as DNA, the CDR3 is TGTGCCAGCAGCCTCCGGACAGGGACGGCCTACGAGCAGTACTTC.

This clone was counted only a few times. The chain uses TRBV6-1 and TRBJ2-7; 8 nucleotides align to TRBD1. The V segment lost 4 bases and the J segment 2 bases; nucleotides outside the gene matches: 4. This CDR3 spans 14 amino acids. Germline V gene sequence: CDR1 MNHNS, CDR2 SASEGT. The CDR3 DNA sequence: TGTGCCAGCAGTGTCGGACAGGGTCCCTACGAGCAGTACTTC. This gives the protein CASSVGQGPYEQYF.

This clone appeared once. The junction differs from germline at one of its ends, possibly a read error. The chain links TRBV2 to TRBJ2-2; 7 nucleotides agree with TRBD1. This CDR3 region has 16 residues. CDR1 is SNHLY, CDR2 FYNNEI, per germline. CDR3 region: CASSTPGQSSTGELFF. CDR3 bases: TGTGCGAGCAGCACTCCGGGACAGTCGAGCACCGGGGAGCTGTTTTTT.

With regard to this clone: One end of the junction is discordant with germline, which a read error may explain. V is TRBV20-1 and J is TRBJ2-7; D perhaps matches TRBD1 (5 bases). This CDR3 spans 14 amino acids. Germline V gene lookup returns CDR1 DFQATT and CDR2 SNEGSKA (reference sequence). CDR3 DNA: TGCAGTGCCCCGTACAGGTCGCGTCCCTACGAGCAGAACTTC. Translated: CSAPYRSRPYEQNF.

A few counts support this clone. One end of the junction does not line up with germline, which may come from a read error. The CDR3 is CAISASARGTGELFF. The CDR3 DNA reads as TGTGCCATTAGTGCCAGTGCCCGGGGTACCGGGGAGCTGTTTTTT. This chain connects TRBV19 to TRBJ2-2; D might be TRBD2 (5 bases). CDR1 and CDR2 (germline): LNHDA, SQIVND (reference sequence). CDR3 length: 15 residues.

This clone was seen just once. This sequence joins TRBV5-1 and TRBJ2-1, with 9 bases identical to TRBD2. The V segment lost 5 bases and the J segment 0 bases; nucleotides outside the gene matches: 0. CDR3 length: 14 amino acids. Germline V gene lookup returns CDR1 SGHRS and CDR2 YFSETQ. This CDR3 reads CASSSGSSYNEQFF. CDR3 DNA sequence: TGCGCCAGCAGTAGCGGGAGCTCCTACAATGAGCAGTTCTTC.

The rearrangement links TRBV18 to TRBJ2-2; 8 bases match TRBD1. CDR1 KGHSH and CDR2 LQKENI come from the germline V gene. Trimming cost V 3 bases and J 8 bases; bases outside gene matches: 11. CDR3 length equals 16 residues. CDR3 loop: CASSPNRGAKTGELFF. The DNA for the CDR3 is TGTGCCAGCTCACCGAACAGGGGGGCGAAGACAGGGGAGCTGTTTTTT.

In the case of this clone: The junction differs from germline at one of its ends, possibly a read error. The rearrangement joins TRBV11-2 to TRBJ2-3; 8 bases line up with TRBD1. Matching the DNA end better, TRBJ1-5 makes the J call doubtful. This CDR3 comprises 16 residues. Per germline, CDR1 SGHAT and CDR2 FQNNGV. The CDR3 here is CASTPSQGASTDTQHF. CDR3 nucleotide sequence: TGTGCAAGCACCCCCAGCCAGGGGGCCAGCACAGATACGCAGCATTTT.

This rearrangement joins TRBV6-2 or TRBV6-3 to TRBJ2-1; D is unclear. CDR1 and CDR2 (germline): MNHEY, SVGEGT. The CDR3 is made up of 15 amino acids. The V end was cut by 7 bases, the J end by 0 bases, with 13 bases between. Here the CDR3 DNA reads TGTGCCAGCACCGATATGAAGAGCTCCTACAATGAGCAGTTCTTC. It encodes CASTDMKSSYNEQFF.